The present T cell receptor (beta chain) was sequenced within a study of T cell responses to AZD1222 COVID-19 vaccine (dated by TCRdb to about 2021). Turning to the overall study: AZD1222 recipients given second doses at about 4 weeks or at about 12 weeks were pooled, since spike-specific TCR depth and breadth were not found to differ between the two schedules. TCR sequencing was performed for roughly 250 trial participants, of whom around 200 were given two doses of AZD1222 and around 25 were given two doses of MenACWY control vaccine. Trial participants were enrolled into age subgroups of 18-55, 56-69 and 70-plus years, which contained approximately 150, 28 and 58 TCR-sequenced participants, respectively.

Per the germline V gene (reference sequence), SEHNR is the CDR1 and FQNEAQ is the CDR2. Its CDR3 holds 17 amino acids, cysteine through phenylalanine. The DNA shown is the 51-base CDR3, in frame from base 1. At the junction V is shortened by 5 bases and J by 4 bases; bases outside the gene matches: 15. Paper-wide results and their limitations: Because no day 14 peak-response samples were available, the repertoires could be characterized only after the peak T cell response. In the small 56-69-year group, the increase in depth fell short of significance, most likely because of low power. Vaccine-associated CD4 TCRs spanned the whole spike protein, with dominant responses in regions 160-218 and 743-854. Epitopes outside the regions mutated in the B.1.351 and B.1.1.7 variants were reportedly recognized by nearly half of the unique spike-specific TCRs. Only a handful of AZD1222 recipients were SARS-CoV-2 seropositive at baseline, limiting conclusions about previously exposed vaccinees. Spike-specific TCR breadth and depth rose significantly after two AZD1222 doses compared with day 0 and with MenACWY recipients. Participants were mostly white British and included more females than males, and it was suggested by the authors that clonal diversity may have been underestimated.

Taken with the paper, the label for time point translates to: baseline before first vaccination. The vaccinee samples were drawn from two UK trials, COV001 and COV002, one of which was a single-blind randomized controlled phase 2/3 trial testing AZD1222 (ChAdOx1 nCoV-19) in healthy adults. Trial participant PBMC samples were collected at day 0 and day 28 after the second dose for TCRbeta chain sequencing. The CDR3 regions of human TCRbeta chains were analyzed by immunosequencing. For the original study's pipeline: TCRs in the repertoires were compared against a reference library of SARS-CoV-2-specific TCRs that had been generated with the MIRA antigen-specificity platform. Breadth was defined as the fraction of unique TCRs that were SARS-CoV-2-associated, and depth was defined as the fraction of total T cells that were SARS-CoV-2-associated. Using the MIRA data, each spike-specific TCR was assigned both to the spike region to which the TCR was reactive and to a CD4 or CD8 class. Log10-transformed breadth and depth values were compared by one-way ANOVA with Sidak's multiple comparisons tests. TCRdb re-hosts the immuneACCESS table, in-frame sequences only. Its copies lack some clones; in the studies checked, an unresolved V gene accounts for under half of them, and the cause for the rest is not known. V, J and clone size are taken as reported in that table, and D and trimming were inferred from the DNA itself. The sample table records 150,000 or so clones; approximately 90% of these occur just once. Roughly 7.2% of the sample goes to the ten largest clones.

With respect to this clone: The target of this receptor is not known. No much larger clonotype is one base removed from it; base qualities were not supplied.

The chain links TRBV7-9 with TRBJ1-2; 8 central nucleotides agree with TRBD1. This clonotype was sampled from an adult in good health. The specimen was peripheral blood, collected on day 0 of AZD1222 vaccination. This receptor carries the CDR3 CASSPRGQGPRGYGYTF. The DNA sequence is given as TGTGCCAGCAGCCCCCGAGGACAGGGCCCCCGGGGCTATGGCTACACCTTC. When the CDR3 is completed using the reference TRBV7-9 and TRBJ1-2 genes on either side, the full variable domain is DTGVSQNPRHKITKRGQNVTFRCDPISEHNRLYWYRQTLGQGPEFLTYFQNEAQLEKSRLLSDRFSAERPKGSFSTLEIQRTEQGDSAMYLCASSPRGQGPRGYGYTFGSGTRLTVV.